Sequencing of this TCR beta chain was carried out in a study of identifying expanded T cells in peripheral blood. To note about this clone: Its antigen remains unidentified.

No infections or other immune events were documented during collection. The protocol was immunoSEQ multiplex PCR, while the TCRdb copy is restricted to in-frame clones and leaves out a portion. The sample lists tens of thousands of clones, around 88% occurring once. J was trimmed by 8 bases and V by 6 bases; bases with no gene match: 11. CDR1 and CDR2 from the germline V gene are MDHEN and SYDVKM. This CDR3 is built from 16 residues. Overall study results and limits: Differentially abundant clones: about 1.2 between replicates, about 15 at 2 to 3 weeks, less than 20 at four. Across healthy donors, higher total template counts meant significantly greater roughly 2-week count variance.

This TCR derives from a person aged 18 to 69 in good health. The sequencing input was blood. V gene TRBV28 combines with J gene TRBJ2-1; 12 nucleotides align to TRBD2. The CDR3 sequence is CASRTTGASGRDEQFF. For the CDR3, the DNA is TGTGCCAGCAGAACAACCGGGGCTAGCGGGAGGGATGAGCAGTTCTTC.